What follows are 6 T cell receptor beta chains derived from one specimen sequenced in a study of T cells in Graves' hyperthyroidism and ophthalmopathy. The TCR beta CDR3 regions underwent amplification using RNA transcripts as the source. An initial round of RT-PCR targeting the TCR CDR3 relied on the HTBI primer set. TCRdb processed the multiplex PCR reads anew with MiXCR; each CDR3 protein has one entry. This table has over 450,000 distinct CDR3 sequences, about 15% appearing once. Sequencing was done on a sample of blood. The source of these receptors is a young woman with Graves' ophthalmopathy.

This clonotype appeared many times. This sequence joins TRBV7-2 and TRBJ2-3, with D maybe TRBD2 (5 bases). Trimming shortened V by 2 bases and J by 7 bases, and 10 bases separated the two germline ends. Germline-derived CDR1 and CDR2 are SGHTA and FQGNSA. The CDR3 spans 13 residues. The DNA of the CDR3 is TGTGCCAGCAGCTTATGGGAGAGCAATACGCAGTATTTT. Amino acid sequence: CASSLWESNTQYF.

The sample holds many counts of this clonotype. The chain couples TRBV28 to TRBJ2-3; 14 bases match TRBD2. The germline V gene has CDR1 MDHEN and CDR2 SYDVKM. CDR3 length: 17 residues. The ends lost 1 base at V and 6 bases at J; junction bases unmatched: 6. The CDR3 DNA is TGTGCCAGCAGTTTATTTCCGACTAGCGGGAGGGACGATACGCAGTATTTT. It is translated as CASSLFPTSGRDDTQYF.

This CDR3 reads CASSPTGLGGYTF. The CDR3 region has the DNA TGTGCCAGCAGTCCGACAGGTCTGGGAGGCTACACCTTC. The rearrangement joins TRBV6-1 to TRBJ1-2; tentative D call: TRBD1 (6 bases). Germline V gene lookup returns CDR1 MNHNS and CDR2 SASEGT. The CDR3 is made up of 13 amino acids. Trimming removed 5 bases at V and 8 bases at J, with 15 bases between.

The chain uses TRBV20-1 and TRBJ1-3; D not resolved. The CDR3 length is 16 residues. With 0 bases removed from V and 1 base from J, the gap between germline ends came to 13 bases. Germline CDR1 is DFQATT and CDR2 is SNEGSKA (reference sequence). The CDR3 is CSARERAPRSGNTIYF. The CDR3 DNA reads TGCAGTGCTAGAGAGAGGGCTCCTCGGTCTGGAAACACCATATATTTT.

This clonotype was seen a handful of times. This rearrangement joins TRBV28 to TRBJ1-5, with 8 bases fitting TRBD1. With V trimmed by 6 bases and J by 7 bases, 11 bases remained unmatched. CDR3 length equals 15 residues. Per germline, CDR1 MDHEN and CDR2 SYDVKM. The chain's CDR3 is CASSRKTGAGQPQHF. The CDR3 DNA follows: TGTGCCAGCAGCAGAAAGACAGGGGCGGGACAGCCCCAGCATTTT.

This clonotype was observed many times. The chain has TRBV7-3 and TRBJ1-4, with D uncertain. The CDR3 has 15 amino acids. V was pared by 2 bases and J by 7 bases, with 14 bases between. The germline V gene has CDR1 SGHTA and CDR2 FQGTGA. The CDR3 DNA is TGTGCCAGCAGCTTAGGAGTCGGACCGGGTGAAAAACTGTTTTTT. This encodes CASSLGVGPGEKLFF. The complete variable domain, with remaining parts taken from reference TRBV7-3 and TRBJ1-4, reads GAGVSQTPSNKVTEKGKYVELRCDPISGHTALYWYRQSLGQGPEFLIYFQGTGAADDSGLPNDRFFAVRPEGSVSTLKIQRTERGDSAVYLCASSLGVGPGEKLFFGSGTQLSVL.